This is a list of T cell receptor beta chains from one sample in a study of blood T cell repertoires in COVID-19. Only in-frame clones appear in the TCRdb table, and some are missing; sequencing was by immunoSEQ multiplex PCR. The sample contains a few hundred thousand clones, roughly 80% of which appear only once. The sequencing sample was made of peripheral blood. The origin of the receptors is a woman in her seventies with COVID-19, enrolled during active disease. CDR3s include the opening cysteine and the closing phenylalanine or tryptophan. Each record gives: J gene, V gene, D gene, clone size, CDR3 protein, CDR3 DNA. A D gene is named only where the DNA matches it firmly. Only part of the rows carry a size: once, few, many, or a class if the clone is expanded.

j_gene: TRBJ2-7
v_gene: TRBV7-2
d_gene: TRBD2
abundance: few
CDR3aa: CASSPRLAGDREQYF
CDR3nt: TGTGCCAGCAGCCCGCGACTAGCGGGAGACCGCGAGCAGTACTTC

j_gene: TRBJ2-4
v_gene: TRBV5-4
d_gene: TRBD1
abundance: NA
CDR3aa: CASSFPGQGGQNIQYF
CDR3nt: TGTGCCAGCAGCTTCCCGGGACAGGGAGGCCAAAACATTCAGTACTTC

j_gene: TRBJ1-6
v_gene: TRBV2
d_gene: TRBD1
abundance: once
CDR3aa: CASSVTGYNSPLHF
CDR3nt: TGTGCCAGCAGCGTGACAGGGTACAATTCACCCCTCCACTTT

j_gene: TRBJ1-2
v_gene: TRBV28
d_gene: TRBD1
abundance: once
CDR3aa: CASSLSLPGQGHGYTF
CDR3nt: TGTGCCAGCAGTTTGAGTCTCCCGGGACAGGGTCATGGCTACACCTTC

j_gene: TRBJ2-3
v_gene: TRBV3-1/TRBV3-2
d_gene: TRBD2
abundance: NA
CDR3aa: CASSQGAGGPSTDTQYF
CDR3nt: TGTGCCAGCAGCCAAGGAGCGGGAGGGCCGAGCACAGATACGCAGTATTTT

j_gene: TRBJ1-1
v_gene: TRBV29-1
d_gene: TRBD1
abundance: NA
CDR3aa: CSVARGQGNTEAFF
CDR3nt: TGCAGCGTTGCCCGTGGACAGGGTAACACTGAAGCTTTCTTT

j_gene: TRBJ2-5
v_gene: TRBV5-4
d_gene: TRBD2
abundance: NA
CDR3aa: CASSPGLAVEYF
CDR3nt: TGTGCCAGCAGCCCCGGACTAGCCGTAGAGTACTTC

j_gene: TRBJ2-7
v_gene: TRBV7-2
d_gene: NA
abundance: NA
CDR3aa: CASSSPSSYEQYF
CDR3nt: TGTGCCAGCAGCTCCCCTAGCTCCTACGAGCAGTACTTC

j_gene: TRBJ2-1
v_gene: TRBV7-9
d_gene: NA
abundance: few
CDR3aa: CASSLGAYNEQFF
CDR3nt: TGTGCCAGCAGCTTAGGAGCTTACAATGAGCAGTTCTTC

j_gene: TRBJ2-3
v_gene: TRBV9
d_gene: TRBD2
abundance: NA
CDR3aa: CASSALAGGVSTDTQYF
CDR3nt: TGTGCCAGCAGCGCGCTAGCGGGAGGTGTTAGCACAGATACGCAGTATTTT

j_gene: TRBJ2-7
v_gene: TRBV28
d_gene: TRBD1
abundance: once
CDR3aa: CASSARTGAPEQYF
CDR3nt: TGTGCCAGCAGTGCCAGGACAGGGGCCCCCGAGCAGTACTTC

j_gene: TRBJ2-1
v_gene: TRBV7-2
d_gene: NA
abundance: NA
CDR3aa: CASSFFGTRKFF
CDR3nt: TGTGCCAGCAGCTTTTTTGGGACTCGGAAGTTCTTC

j_gene: TRBJ2-3
v_gene: TRBV7-9
d_gene: NA
abundance: NA
CDR3aa: CASSLVPPHTQYF
CDR3nt: TGTGCCAGCAGCTTAGTCCCCCCTCATACGCAGTATTTT

j_gene: TRBJ2-7
v_gene: TRBV19
d_gene: NA
abundance: NA
CDR3aa: CASSITSYEQYF
CDR3nt: TGTGCCAGTAGTATTACTTCCTACGAGCAGTACTTC

j_gene: TRBJ2-2
v_gene: TRBV11-2
d_gene: NA
abundance: NA
CDR3aa: CASSFAGAHTGELFF
CDR3nt: TGTGCCAGCAGCTTCGCAGGGGCTCACACCGGGGAGCTGTTTTTT

j_gene: TRBJ1-5
v_gene: TRBV4-1
d_gene: NA
abundance: NA
CDR3aa: CASSQEGTVINQPQHF
CDR3nt: TGCGCCAGCAGCCAAGAAGGTACAGTTATCAATCAGCCCCAGCATTTT

j_gene: TRBJ2-7
v_gene: TRBV27
d_gene: TRBD1
abundance: NA
CDR3aa: CASRPTGTYEQYF
CDR3nt: TGTGCCAGCAGGCCGACAGGGACCTACGAGCAGTACTTC

j_gene: TRBJ1-2
v_gene: TRBV28
d_gene: NA
abundance: few
CDR3aa: CASRLPGANYGYTF
CDR3nt: TGTGCCAGCAGGTTGCCAGGGGCTAACTATGGCTACACCTTC

j_gene: TRBJ1-4
v_gene: TRBV6-4
d_gene: NA
abundance: NA
CDR3aa: CASSESDPKIWEKLFF
CDR3nt: TGTGCCAGCAGTGAGAGCGACCCTAAGATATGGGAAAAACTGTTTTTT

j_gene: TRBJ1-1
v_gene: TRBV11-2
d_gene: TRBD1
abundance: once
CDR3aa: CASSTLQGARTEAFF
CDR3nt: TGTGCCAGCAGTACCCTCCAGGGGGCGAGGACTGAAGCTTTCTTT

j_gene: TRBJ2-7
v_gene: TRBV5-1
d_gene: NA
abundance: NA
CDR3aa: CASSVSGSYEQYF
CDR3nt: TGCGCCAGCAGCGTTAGCGGATCCTACGAGCAGTACTTC

j_gene: TRBJ2-5
v_gene: TRBV3-1/TRBV3-2
d_gene: NA
abundance: NA
CDR3aa: CASSQIQETQYF
CDR3nt: TGTGCCAGCAGCCAAATACAAGAGACCCAGTACTTC

j_gene: TRBJ1-1
v_gene: TRBV18
d_gene: NA
abundance: NA
CDR3aa: CASSPTGREGREAFF
CDR3nt: TGTGCCAGCTCACCAACGGGCAGGGAGGGTAGGGAAGCTTTCTTT

j_gene: TRBJ1-2
v_gene: TRBV5-6
d_gene: NA
abundance: NA
CDR3aa: CASSLLTALLGYTF
CDR3nt: TGTGCCAGCAGCTTGTTGACAGCCCTACTTGGCTACACCTTC

j_gene: TRBJ2-6
v_gene: TRBV5-4
d_gene: NA
abundance: NA
CDR3aa: CASEGSGANVLTF
CDR3nt: TGTGCCAGCGAGGGTTCCGGGGCCAACGTCCTGACTTTC

j_gene: TRBJ1-6
v_gene: TRBV28
d_gene: NA
abundance: few
CDR3aa: CASSLGGDNSPLHF
CDR3nt: TGTGCCAGCAGTTTAGGAGGGGATAATTCACCCCTCCACTTT

j_gene: TRBJ2-1
v_gene: TRBV28
d_gene: TRBD2
abundance: NA
CDR3aa: CASSESSGIAHSEQFF
CDR3nt: TGTGCCAGCAGCGAATCTAGCGGGATAGCTCATTCTGAGCAGTTCTTC

j_gene: TRBJ1-1
v_gene: TRBV5-4
d_gene: NA
abundance: NA
CDR3aa: CASSEEQGPSMTTEAFF
CDR3nt: TGTGCCAGCAGCGAAGAACAGGGACCCTCGATGACCACTGAAGCTTTCTTT

j_gene: TRBJ2-2
v_gene: TRBV28
d_gene: NA
abundance: NA
CDR3aa: CASTSPGGVGELFF
CDR3nt: TGTGCCAGCACCTCCCCGGGTGGAGTCGGGGAGCTGTTTTTT

j_gene: TRBJ2-3
v_gene: TRBV5-4
d_gene: NA
abundance: NA
CDR3aa: CASSLVSRARRGDTQYF
CDR3nt: TGTGCCAGCAGCTTGGTGTCCCGGGCGCGCCGGGGAGATACGCAGTATTTT

j_gene: TRBJ2-3
v_gene: TRBV5-4
d_gene: TRBD2
abundance: NA
CDR3aa: CASNLWTSGTTDTQYF
CDR3nt: TGTGCCAGCAACCTTTGGACTAGCGGAACCACAGATACGCAGTATTTT

j_gene: TRBJ1-2
v_gene: TRBV6-2/TRBV6-3
d_gene: NA
abundance: NA
CDR3aa: CASSNRRDGGIYGYTF
CDR3nt: TGTGCCAGCAGTAACCGACGGGATGGGGGGATCTATGGCTACACCTTC

j_gene: TRBJ2-7
v_gene: TRBV9
d_gene: NA
abundance: NA
CDR3aa: CASSVGSGSYEQYF
CDR3nt: TGTGCCAGCAGCGTAGGTTCGGGATCCTACGAGCAGTACTTC

j_gene: TRBJ2-7
v_gene: TRBV7-8
d_gene: TRBD1
abundance: NA
CDR3aa: CASSSGQGTYEQYF
CDR3nt: TGTGCCAGCAGCTCGGGACAGGGGACCTACGAGCAGTACTTC

j_gene: TRBJ2-1
v_gene: TRBV9
d_gene: TRBD2
abundance: NA
CDR3aa: CASSVVAGGDNEQFF
CDR3nt: TGTGCCAGCAGCGTAGTAGCGGGAGGAGATAATGAGCAGTTCTTC

j_gene: TRBJ2-7
v_gene: TRBV15
d_gene: TRBD2
abundance: NA
CDR3aa: CATSSGLAVYEQYF
CDR3nt: TGTGCCACCAGCAGCGGACTAGCGGTTTACGAGCAGTACTTC

j_gene: TRBJ1-1
v_gene: TRBV5-4
d_gene: TRBD1
abundance: NA
CDR3aa: CASSFPGGGGNTEAFF
CDR3nt: TGTGCCAGCAGCTTCCCAGGGGGCGGGGGGAACACTGAAGCTTTCTTT

j_gene: TRBJ1-6
v_gene: TRBV27
d_gene: TRBD1
abundance: once
CDR3aa: CASSSGQVNSPLHF
CDR3nt: TGTGCCAGCAGCTCAGGACAGGTTAATTCACCCCTCCACTTT

j_gene: TRBJ1-4
v_gene: TRBV27
d_gene: TRBD1
abundance: NA
CDR3aa: CASSSGTDNEKLFF
CDR3nt: TGTGCCAGCAGCTCCGGGACAGATAATGAAAAACTGTTTTTT

j_gene: TRBJ1-5
v_gene: TRBV18
d_gene: NA
abundance: NA
CDR3aa: CASSPEQGNQPQHF
CDR3nt: TGTGCCAGCTCACCGGAACAGGGCAATCAGCCCCAGCATTTT

j_gene: TRBJ1-1
v_gene: TRBV2
d_gene: TRBD1
abundance: NA
CDR3aa: CASGDRENTEAFF
CDR3nt: TGTGCCAGCGGTGACAGGGAGAACACTGAAGCTTTCTTT

j_gene: TRBJ2-7
v_gene: TRBV5-6
d_gene: TRBD2
abundance: medium-sized
CDR3aa: CASSGSGTYYYEQYF
CDR3nt: TGTGCCAGCAGCGGTAGCGGGACGTACTACTACGAGCAGTACTTC

j_gene: TRBJ1-2
v_gene: TRBV18
d_gene: TRBD1
abundance: NA
CDR3aa: CASSPEGAANYGYTF
CDR3nt: TGTGCCAGCTCACCAGAGGGGGCCGCTAACTATGGCTACACCTTC

j_gene: TRBJ1-4
v_gene: TRBV5-1
d_gene: TRBD1
abundance: NA
CDR3aa: CAGSLGQGRGNEKLFF
CDR3nt: TGCGCCGGCAGCTTGGGACAGGGGCGTGGTAATGAAAAACTGTTTTTT

j_gene: TRBJ1-3
v_gene: TRBV30
d_gene: NA
abundance: NA
CDR3aa: CACGLSINTIYF
CDR3nt: TGTGCCTGCGGACTGAGTATAAACACCATATATTTT

j_gene: TRBJ2-1
v_gene: TRBV9
d_gene: TRBD2
abundance: once
CDR3aa: CASSVSSGRAGEQFF
CDR3nt: TGTGCCAGCAGCGTCTCTAGCGGGCGTGCGGGTGAGCAGTTCTTC

j_gene: TRBJ1-2
v_gene: TRBV2
d_gene: TRBD1
abundance: NA
CDR3aa: CASTRDRGNYGYTF
CDR3nt: TGTGCCAGCACCAGGGACAGGGGAAACTATGGCTACACCTTC

j_gene: TRBJ2-7
v_gene: TRBV7-9
d_gene: TRBD2
abundance: once
CDR3aa: CASDPGAGGIYEQYF
CDR3nt: TGTGCCAGCGACCCGGGGGCGGGAGGTATCTACGAGCAGTACTTC

j_gene: TRBJ2-1
v_gene: TRBV12-5
d_gene: TRBD1
abundance: NA
CDR3aa: CASAPDRHNEQFF
CDR3nt: TGTGCTAGTGCCCCGGACAGGCACAATGAGCAGTTCTTC